The rows below give T cell receptor beta chains drawn from one sample of a study of beta chain features in type 1 diabetes. Using immunoSEQ multiplex PCR, the repertoire was profiled, and TCRdb retains in-frame clones only, with some absent. The repertoire holds some 360,000 clones, 9.6% seen once, with 0.45% to 0.65% in the top ten. The specimen sequenced was central memory CD4+ T cells from blood. The receptors originated from a man younger than 40 with type 1 diabetes. The conserved cysteine and the conserved F or W are not part of the CDR3 here. D genes are given only for firm matches.

CDR3: ASRKLQGDSNQPQH
V: TRBV6-6
D: TRBD1
J: TRBJ1-5

CDR3: ASSQAPTGGNIQY
V: TRBV4-1
D: TRBD2
J: TRBJ2-4

CDR3: ASSLFPGEAF
V: TRBV7-8
D: NA
J: TRBJ1-1

CDR3: ASSPQGGDSGGYT
V: TRBV18
D: NA
J: TRBJ1-2

CDR3: ASSERDRGSYEQY
V: TRBV2
D: TRBD1
J: TRBJ2-7

CDR3: ASSYYTGPSTGELF
V: TRBV7-6
D: NA
J: TRBJ2-2

CDR3: ASRRDSHEQF
V: TRBV6-1
D: NA
J: TRBJ2-1

CDR3: ASSLLAGVGEQY
V: TRBV7-8
D: TRBD2
J: TRBJ2-7

CDR3: ASSPPTSGRAYNEQF
V: TRBV28
D: TRBD2
J: TRBJ2-1

CDR3: ALTVTEAF
V: TRBV30
D: NA
J: TRBJ1-1

CDR3: SYATGDQPQH
V: TRBV29-1
D: TRBD1
J: TRBJ1-5

CDR3: ASSLGTGTGELF
V: TRBV5-1
D: TRBD1
J: TRBJ2-2

CDR3: ASSLVTGGSNQPQH
V: TRBV7-2
D: TRBD1
J: TRBJ1-5

CDR3: ASHTVRDGYT
V: TRBV27
D: NA
J: TRBJ1-2

CDR3: SVEDIGFTDTQY
V: TRBV29-1
D: NA
J: TRBJ2-3

CDR3: ASSLDSEAYNEQF
V: TRBV7-2
D: NA
J: TRBJ2-1

CDR3: ASSWGDEQF
V: TRBV5-4
D: NA
J: TRBJ2-1

CDR3: ASRQTGTSPYNEQF
V: TRBV5-1
D: TRBD2
J: TRBJ2-1

CDR3: ASSLISLGGFGNQPQH
V: TRBV7-2
D: NA
J: TRBJ1-5

CDR3: ASSWDNYGYT
V: TRBV9
D: NA
J: TRBJ1-2

CDR3: ATSRDLGDIQY
V: TRBV15
D: NA
J: TRBJ2-4

CDR3: ASSLYGGREETQY
V: TRBV28
D: TRBD2
J: TRBJ2-5

CDR3: ASSQLSGTRHQETQY
V: TRBV4-3
D: TRBD2
J: TRBJ2-5

CDR3: ASSPGTGSSYEQY
V: TRBV18
D: TRBD1
J: TRBJ2-7

CDR3: ASSLGDRDADTQY
V: TRBV7-8
D: NA
J: TRBJ2-3

CDR3: ASSRETSIKTQY
V: TRBV7-9
D: NA
J: TRBJ2-5

CDR3: ASSWGLGVDTQY
V: TRBV6-6
D: TRBD2
J: TRBJ2-3

CDR3: ASSQEVGRTSYEQY
V: TRBV4-2
D: NA
J: TRBJ2-7

CDR3: ASSIGGEFGETQY
V: TRBV19
D: TRBD2
J: TRBJ2-5

CDR3: ASSGGNQPQH
V: TRBV7-8
D: NA
J: TRBJ1-5

CDR3: ASSQNSYRGNTEAF
V: TRBV4-2
D: TRBD1
J: TRBJ1-1

CDR3: AWSSASRESGEQY
V: TRBV30
D: NA
J: TRBJ2-7

CDR3: ASSVTTGDYGYT
V: TRBV6-1
D: TRBD1
J: TRBJ1-2

CDR3: ASMGTGLQQY
V: TRBV6-1
D: TRBD1
J: TRBJ2-7

CDR3: SVAGTGISGANVLT
V: TRBV29-1
D: TRBD1
J: TRBJ2-6

CDR3: ASRERQGIHEQY
V: TRBV2
D: TRBD1
J: TRBJ2-7

CDR3: ASSDSMGGTQY
V: TRBV6-4
D: NA
J: TRBJ2-3

CDR3: ATSDLGQGTNTGELF
V: TRBV6-1
D: TRBD1
J: TRBJ2-2

CDR3: ASSFRVSNQPQH
V: TRBV27
D: NA
J: TRBJ1-5

CDR3: ASSHEKAYSYNEQF
V: TRBV14
D: NA
J: TRBJ2-1

CDR3: ASRLTSGSFYEQY
V: TRBV5-1
D: TRBD2
J: TRBJ2-7

CDR3: ASSFSSGLAVQY
V: TRBV28
D: TRBD2
J: TRBJ2-4

CDR3: ASSRTRDRGNEKLF
V: TRBV6-6
D: TRBD1
J: TRBJ1-4

CDR3: ASNPQGNTEAF
V: TRBV5-1
D: NA
J: TRBJ1-1

CDR3: SVGAGSREGKDTQY
V: TRBV29-1
D: NA
J: TRBJ2-3

CDR3: ASSPQRQETQY
V: TRBV11-2
D: NA
J: TRBJ2-5

CDR3: ASSLAGQSTDTQY
V: TRBV27
D: NA
J: TRBJ2-3

CDR3: ASSLARLGTGELF
V: TRBV5-1
D: NA
J: TRBJ2-2

CDR3: ASGPRRGRGPETQY
V: TRBV27
D: TRBD1
J: TRBJ2-5

CDR3: ASSPNHEQY
V: TRBV18
D: NA
J: TRBJ2-7